Listed here is a single TCR beta chain. The record originates from a study of blood T cell repertoires in COVID-19. On the study more broadly: COVID-19 samples, acute and convalescent, were from the United States, Italy and Spain.

J lost 1 base, V lost 3 bases, and 13 bases had no gene match. The CDR3 sequence is 21 residues long. Germline V gene data show CDR1 as LGHDT and CDR2 as YNNKEL (reference sequence). As handled by the study authors: Scientists estimated how many nucleated cells there were by amplifying reference gene primers. Sequenced by immunoSEQ multiplex PCR; TCRdb stores in-frame clones only, minus some. The V and J calls and the clone size are those of that table, but D and trimming were determined from the DNA. This table has 140,000 or so clones, around 77% appearing once. V and J are TRBV3-1 (or the pseudogene TRBV3-2) and TRBJ2-6, with TRBD2 matching 12 bases. The sequenced sample consisted of peripheral blood. The sequence derives from a man aged 45 to 65 with active or convalescent COVID-19. The CDR3 spells CASSQGGLAGTRGSGANVLTF. The CDR3 region has the DNA TGTGCCAGCAGCCAGGGAGGACTAGCGGGAACTCGAGGTTCTGGGGCCAACGTCCTGACTTTC.